This T cell receptor (beta chain) was sequenced during a study of T cell responses to AZD1222 COVID-19 vaccine. General study points: A rise in Spike-specific TCR breadth and depth followed two AZD1222 doses. It was only after the peak T cell response that any repertoires were sampled. Dominant CD4 TCR responses targeted spike regions 160-218 and 743-854. Targeting of unmutated variant regions was reportedly seen in nearly half of spike-specific TCRs.

Clones were read by immunoSEQ multiplex PCR, and TCRdb kept only the in-frame ones, dropping some. The top ten hold roughly 30% of the sample, which has roughly 67,000 clones, 70% to 90% seen once. The CDR3 extends over 17 amino acids. Trimming cost V 0 bases and J 1 base; bases outside gene matches: 5. Per the germline V gene, CDR1 is LGHNA and CDR2 is YNFKEQ. Remarks on this clone: The antigen remains undetermined. This CDR3 is also generated by other DNA sequences in the sample.

The sample in question was peripheral blood, obtained 28 days after the second AZD1222 dose. This TCR was sampled from an adult who received the AZD1222 COVID-19 vaccine. The chain links TRBV4-2 to TRBJ2-7; 11 positions agree with TRBD2. CDR3 coding DNA: TGTGCCAGCAGCCAAGAGGGCACTAGCGGGAGTTCCTACGAGCAGTACTTC. Its translation is CASSQEGTSGSSYEQYF.